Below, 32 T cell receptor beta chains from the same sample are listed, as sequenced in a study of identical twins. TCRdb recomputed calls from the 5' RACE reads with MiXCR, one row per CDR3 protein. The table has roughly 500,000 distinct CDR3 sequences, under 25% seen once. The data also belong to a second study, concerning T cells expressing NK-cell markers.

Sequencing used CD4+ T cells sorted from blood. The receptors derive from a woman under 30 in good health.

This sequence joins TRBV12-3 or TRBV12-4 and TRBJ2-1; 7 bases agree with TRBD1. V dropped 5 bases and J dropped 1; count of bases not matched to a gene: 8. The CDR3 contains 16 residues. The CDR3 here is CASSDRVLRSYNEQFF. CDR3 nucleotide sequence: TGTGCCAGCAGTGACAGGGTCCTGCGGTCCTACAATGAGCAGTTCTTC.

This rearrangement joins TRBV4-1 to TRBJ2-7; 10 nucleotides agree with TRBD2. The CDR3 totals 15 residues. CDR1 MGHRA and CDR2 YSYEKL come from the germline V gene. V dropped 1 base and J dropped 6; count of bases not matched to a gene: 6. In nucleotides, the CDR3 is TGCGCCAGCAGCCAAGTAGGTCTAGCGGGGGCCGAGCAGTACTTC. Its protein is CASSQVGLAGAEQYF.

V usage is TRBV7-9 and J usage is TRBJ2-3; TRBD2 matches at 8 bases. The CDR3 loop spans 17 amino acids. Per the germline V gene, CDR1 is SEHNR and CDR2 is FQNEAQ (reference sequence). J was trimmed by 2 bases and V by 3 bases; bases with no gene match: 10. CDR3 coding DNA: TGTGCCAGCAGCTTCCTGCGGGCGGGAGGAATCACAGATACGCAGTATTTT. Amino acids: CASSFLRAGGITDTQYF.

This CDR3 reads CASSTFGRSSAGYTF. The CDR3 DNA is TGTGCCAGCAGTACCTTCGGCCGGAGTTCGGCTGGCTACACCTTC. This chain connects TRBV6-1 to TRBJ1-2; D ambiguous. The CDR3 runs 15 residues. Trimming took 5 bases from V and 7 from J, leaving 20 bases between them. Germline V gives CDR1 MNHNS, CDR2 SASEGT.

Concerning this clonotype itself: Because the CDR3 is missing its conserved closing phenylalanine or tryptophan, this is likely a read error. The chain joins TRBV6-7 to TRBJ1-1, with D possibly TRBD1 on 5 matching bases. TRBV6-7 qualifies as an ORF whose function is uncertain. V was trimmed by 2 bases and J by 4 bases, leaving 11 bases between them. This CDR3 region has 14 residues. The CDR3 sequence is CASSYQGDGTEAFL. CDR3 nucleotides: TGTGCCAGCAGTTACCAGGGAGATGGCACTGAAGCTTTCCTT.

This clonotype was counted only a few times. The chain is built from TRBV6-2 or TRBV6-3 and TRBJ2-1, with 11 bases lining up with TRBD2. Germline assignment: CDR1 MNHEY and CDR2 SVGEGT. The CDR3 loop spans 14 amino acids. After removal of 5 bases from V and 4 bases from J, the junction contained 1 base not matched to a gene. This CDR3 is CASSGTSGYNEQFF. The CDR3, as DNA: TGTGCCAGCAGTGGGACTAGCGGATACAATGAGCAGTTCTTC.

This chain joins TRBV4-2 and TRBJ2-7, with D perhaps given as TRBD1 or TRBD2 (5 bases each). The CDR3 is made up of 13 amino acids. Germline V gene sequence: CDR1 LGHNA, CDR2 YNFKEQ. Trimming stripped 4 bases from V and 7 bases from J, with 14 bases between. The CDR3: CASSPRGTGEQYF. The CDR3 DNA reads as TGTGCCAGCAGCCCCCGAGGGACGGGTGAGCAGTACTTC.

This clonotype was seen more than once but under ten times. The chain's CDR3 is CASSEGAPLDTQYF. CDR3 in DNA: TGTGCCAGCAGTGAAGGAGCCCCATTGGATACGCAGTATTTT. The chain uses TRBV6-1 and TRBJ2-3; unclear D gene. V was trimmed by 1 base and J by 6 bases, leaving 11 bases between them. The CDR3 length is 14 residues. Germline CDR1 and CDR2: MNHNS and SASEGT.

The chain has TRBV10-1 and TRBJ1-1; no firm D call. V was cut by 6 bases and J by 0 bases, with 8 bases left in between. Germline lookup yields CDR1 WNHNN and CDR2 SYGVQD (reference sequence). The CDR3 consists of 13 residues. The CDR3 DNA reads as TGCGCCAGCAGGGCGGGGATGAACACTGAAGCTTTCTTT. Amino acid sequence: CASRAGMNTEAFF.

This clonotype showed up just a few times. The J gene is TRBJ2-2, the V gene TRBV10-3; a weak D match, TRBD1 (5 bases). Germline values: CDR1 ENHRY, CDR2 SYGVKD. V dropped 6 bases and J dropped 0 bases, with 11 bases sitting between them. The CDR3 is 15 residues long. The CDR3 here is CAIRTELTNTGELFF. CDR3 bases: TGTGCCATCAGGACAGAACTTACGAACACCGGGGAGCTGTTTTTT.

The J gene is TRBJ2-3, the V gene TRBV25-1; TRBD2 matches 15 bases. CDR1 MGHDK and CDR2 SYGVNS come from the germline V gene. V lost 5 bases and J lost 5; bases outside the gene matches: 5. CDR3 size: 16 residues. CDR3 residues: CASSPGLAGGLDTQYF. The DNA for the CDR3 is TGTGCCAGCAGTCCCGGACTAGCGGGGGGGCTAGATACGCAGTATTTT.

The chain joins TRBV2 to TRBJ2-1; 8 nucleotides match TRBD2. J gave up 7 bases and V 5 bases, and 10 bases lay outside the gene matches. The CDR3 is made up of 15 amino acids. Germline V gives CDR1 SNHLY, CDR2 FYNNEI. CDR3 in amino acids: CASSSAGVERNEQFF. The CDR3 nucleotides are TGTGCCAGCAGTTCAGCGGGGGTCGAGAGAAATGAGCAGTTCTTC. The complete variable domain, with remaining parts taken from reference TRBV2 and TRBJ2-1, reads EPEVTQTPSHQVTQMGQEVILRCVPISNHLYFYWYRQILGQKVEFLVSFYNNEISEKSEIFDDQFSVERPDGSNFTLKIRSTKLEDSAMYFCASSSAGVERNEQFFGPGTRLTVL.

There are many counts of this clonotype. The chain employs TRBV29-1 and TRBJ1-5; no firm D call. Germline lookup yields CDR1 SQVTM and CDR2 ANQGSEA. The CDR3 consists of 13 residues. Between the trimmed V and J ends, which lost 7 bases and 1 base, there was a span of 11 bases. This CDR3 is CSAMTQSNQPQHF. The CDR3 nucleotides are TGCAGCGCCATGACACAGAGCAATCAGCCCCAGCATTTT.

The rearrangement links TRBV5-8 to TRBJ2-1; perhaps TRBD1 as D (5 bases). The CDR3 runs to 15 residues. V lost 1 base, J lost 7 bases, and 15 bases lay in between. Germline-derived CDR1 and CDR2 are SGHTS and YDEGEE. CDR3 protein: CASSLSVRKGNEQFF. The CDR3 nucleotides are TGTGCCAGCAGCTTGTCGGTGCGGAAGGGGAATGAGCAGTTCTTC. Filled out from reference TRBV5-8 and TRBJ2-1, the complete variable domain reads EAGVTQSPTHLIKTRGQQATLRCSPISGHTSVYWYQQALGLGLQFLLWYDEGEERNRGNFPPRFSGRQFPNYSSELNVNALELEDSALYLCASSLSVRKGNEQFFGPGTRLTVL.

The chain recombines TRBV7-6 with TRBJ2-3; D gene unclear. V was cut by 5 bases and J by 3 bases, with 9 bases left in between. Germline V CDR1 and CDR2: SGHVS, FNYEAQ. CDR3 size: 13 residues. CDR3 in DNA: TGTGCCAGCAGCGGGGTGGTGACAGATACGCAGTATTTT. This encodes CASSGVVTDTQYF.

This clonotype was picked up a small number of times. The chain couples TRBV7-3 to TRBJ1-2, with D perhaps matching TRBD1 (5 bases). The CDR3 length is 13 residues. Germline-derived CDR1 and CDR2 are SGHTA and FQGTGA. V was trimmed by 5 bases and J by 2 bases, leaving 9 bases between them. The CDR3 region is CASSHSGNYGYTF. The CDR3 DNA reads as TGTGCCAGCAGCCACTCAGGGAACTATGGCTACACCTTC.

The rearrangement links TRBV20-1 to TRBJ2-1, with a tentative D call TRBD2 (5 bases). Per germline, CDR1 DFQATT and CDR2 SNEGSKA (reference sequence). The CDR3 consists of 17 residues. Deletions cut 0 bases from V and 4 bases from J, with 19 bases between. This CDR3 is CSARDDAGRTTYNEQFF. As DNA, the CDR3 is TGCAGTGCTAGAGATGATGCGGGCCGAACCACTTACAATGAGCAGTTCTTC.

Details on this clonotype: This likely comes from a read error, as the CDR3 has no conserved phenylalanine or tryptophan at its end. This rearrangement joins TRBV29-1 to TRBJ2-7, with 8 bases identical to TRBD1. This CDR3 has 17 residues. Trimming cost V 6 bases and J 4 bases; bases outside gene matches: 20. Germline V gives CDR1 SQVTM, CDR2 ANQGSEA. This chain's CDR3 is CSVAGTGDFPNPYEQYL. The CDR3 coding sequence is TGCAGCGTCGCCGGGACAGGTGACTTCCCAAACCCTTACGAGCAGTACTTA.

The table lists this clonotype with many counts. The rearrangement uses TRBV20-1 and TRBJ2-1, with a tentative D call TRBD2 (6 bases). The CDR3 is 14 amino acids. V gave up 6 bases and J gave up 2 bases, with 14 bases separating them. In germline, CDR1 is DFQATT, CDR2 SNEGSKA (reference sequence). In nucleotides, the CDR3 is TGCAGTGCCCGCAGGACTACCGCCTACAATGAGCAGTTCTTC. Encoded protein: CSARRTTAYNEQFF.

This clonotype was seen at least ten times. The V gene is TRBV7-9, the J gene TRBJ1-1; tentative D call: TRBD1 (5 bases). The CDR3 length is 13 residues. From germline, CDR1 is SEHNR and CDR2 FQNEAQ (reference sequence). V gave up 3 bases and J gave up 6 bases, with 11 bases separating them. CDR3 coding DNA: TGTGCCAGCAGCTTCAGGGAAGGGGCTGAAGCTTTCTTT. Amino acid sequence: CASSFREGAEAFF.

The CDR3 protein is CASSLDPGPKNQPQHF. DNA for the CDR3: TGCGCCAGCAGCTTGGATCCGGGGCCGAAGAATCAGCCCCAGCATTTT. The chain is built from TRBV5-1 and TRBJ1-5; tentatively, D is TRBD1 (5 bases). The germline V gene has CDR1 SGHRS and CDR2 YFSETQ. V lost 0 bases and J lost 4, with 14 bases in between. This CDR3 spans 16 amino acids.

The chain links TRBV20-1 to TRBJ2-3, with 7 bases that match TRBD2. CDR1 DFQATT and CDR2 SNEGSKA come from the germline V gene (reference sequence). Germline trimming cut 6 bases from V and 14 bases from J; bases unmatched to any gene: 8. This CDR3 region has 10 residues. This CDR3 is CSAEVGRSYF. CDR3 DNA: TGCAGTGCCGAAGTCGGGAGGTCGTATTTT.

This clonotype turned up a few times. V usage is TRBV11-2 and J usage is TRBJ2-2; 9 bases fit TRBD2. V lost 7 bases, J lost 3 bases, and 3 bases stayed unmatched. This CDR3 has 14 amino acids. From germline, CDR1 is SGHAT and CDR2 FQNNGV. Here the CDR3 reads CASMGLAHTGELFF. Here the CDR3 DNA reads TGTGCCAGCATGGGACTAGCCCACACCGGGGAGCTGTTTTTT.

This chain's CDR3 is CASIGVGMNTEAFF. Written as DNA, the CDR3 is TGTGCCAGCATAGGGGTGGGCATGAACACTGAAGCTTTCTTT. The V gene is TRBV7-9, the J gene TRBJ1-1; D is perhaps TRBD1 (5 bases). This CDR3 region has 14 residues. In germline, CDR1 is SEHNR, CDR2 FQNEAQ (reference sequence). Trimming left V 7 bases short and J 0 bases short, with 12 bases between.

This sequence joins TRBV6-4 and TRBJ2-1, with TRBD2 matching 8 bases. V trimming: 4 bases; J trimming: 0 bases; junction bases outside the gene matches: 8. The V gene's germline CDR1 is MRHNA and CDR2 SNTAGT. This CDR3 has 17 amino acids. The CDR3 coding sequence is TGTGCCAGCAGTGGCTCTGGGCTAGCGGGCTCCTACAATGAGCAGTTCTTC. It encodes CASSGSGLAGSYNEQFF.

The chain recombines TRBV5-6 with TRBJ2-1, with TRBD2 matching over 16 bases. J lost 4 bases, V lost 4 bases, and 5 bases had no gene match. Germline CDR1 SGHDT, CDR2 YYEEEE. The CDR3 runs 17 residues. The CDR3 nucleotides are TGTGCCAGCAGCAGGGGACTAGCGGGGGGGCGGTACAATGAGCAGTTCTTC. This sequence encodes CASSRGLAGGRYNEQFF.

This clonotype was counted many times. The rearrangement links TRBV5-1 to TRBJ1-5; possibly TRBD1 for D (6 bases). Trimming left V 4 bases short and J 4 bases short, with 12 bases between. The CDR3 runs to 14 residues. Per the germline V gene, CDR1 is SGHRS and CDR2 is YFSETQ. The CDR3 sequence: CASSESTGNQPQHF. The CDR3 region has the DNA TGCGCCAGCAGCGAATCCACAGGGAATCAGCCCCAGCATTTT.

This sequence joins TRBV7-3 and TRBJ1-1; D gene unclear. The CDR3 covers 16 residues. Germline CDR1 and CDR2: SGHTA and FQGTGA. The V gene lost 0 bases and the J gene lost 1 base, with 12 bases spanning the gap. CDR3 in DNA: TGTGCCAGCAGCTTAACGCCGTCGGAGGGGAACACTGAAGCTTTCTTT. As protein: CASSLTPSEGNTEAFF.

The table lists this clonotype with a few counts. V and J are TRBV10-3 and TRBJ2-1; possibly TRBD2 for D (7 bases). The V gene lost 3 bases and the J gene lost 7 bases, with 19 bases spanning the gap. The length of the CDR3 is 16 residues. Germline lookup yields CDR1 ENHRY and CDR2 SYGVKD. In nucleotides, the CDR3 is TGTGCCATCAGTGAAAGGGGGGGGCCTCCCCTTAATGAGCAGTTCTTC. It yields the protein CAISERGGPPLNEQFF.

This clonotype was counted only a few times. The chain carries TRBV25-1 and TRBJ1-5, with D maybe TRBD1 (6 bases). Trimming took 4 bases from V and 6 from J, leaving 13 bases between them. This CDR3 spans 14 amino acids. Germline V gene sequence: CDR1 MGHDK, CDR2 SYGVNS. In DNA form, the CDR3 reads TGTGCCAGCAGTGCAACAGGGTTGGTTCAGCCCCAGCATTTT. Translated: CASSATGLVQPQHF.

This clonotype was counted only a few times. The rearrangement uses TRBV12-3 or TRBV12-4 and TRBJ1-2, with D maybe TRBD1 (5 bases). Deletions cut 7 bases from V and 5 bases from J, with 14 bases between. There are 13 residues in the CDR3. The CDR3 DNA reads TGTGCCAGCAATCGGGACGGAGGTTATGGCTACACCTTC. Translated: CASNRDGGYGYTF.

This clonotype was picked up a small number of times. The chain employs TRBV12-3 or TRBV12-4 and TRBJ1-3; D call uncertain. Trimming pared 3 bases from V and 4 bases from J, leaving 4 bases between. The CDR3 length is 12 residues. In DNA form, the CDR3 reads TGTGCCAGCAGTTTTCGGGGAAACACCATATATTTT. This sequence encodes CASSFRGNTIYF.